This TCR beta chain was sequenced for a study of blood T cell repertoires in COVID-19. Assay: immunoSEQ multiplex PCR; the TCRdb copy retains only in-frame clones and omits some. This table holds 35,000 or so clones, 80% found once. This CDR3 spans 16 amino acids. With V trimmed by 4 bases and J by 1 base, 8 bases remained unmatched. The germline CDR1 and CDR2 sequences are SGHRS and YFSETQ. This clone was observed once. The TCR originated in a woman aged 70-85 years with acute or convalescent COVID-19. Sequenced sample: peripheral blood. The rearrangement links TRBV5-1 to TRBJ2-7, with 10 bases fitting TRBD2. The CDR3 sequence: CASSQGKLAGSYEQYF. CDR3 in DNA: TGCGCCAGCAGCCAGGGTAAACTAGCGGGGTCCTACGAGCAGTACTTC.